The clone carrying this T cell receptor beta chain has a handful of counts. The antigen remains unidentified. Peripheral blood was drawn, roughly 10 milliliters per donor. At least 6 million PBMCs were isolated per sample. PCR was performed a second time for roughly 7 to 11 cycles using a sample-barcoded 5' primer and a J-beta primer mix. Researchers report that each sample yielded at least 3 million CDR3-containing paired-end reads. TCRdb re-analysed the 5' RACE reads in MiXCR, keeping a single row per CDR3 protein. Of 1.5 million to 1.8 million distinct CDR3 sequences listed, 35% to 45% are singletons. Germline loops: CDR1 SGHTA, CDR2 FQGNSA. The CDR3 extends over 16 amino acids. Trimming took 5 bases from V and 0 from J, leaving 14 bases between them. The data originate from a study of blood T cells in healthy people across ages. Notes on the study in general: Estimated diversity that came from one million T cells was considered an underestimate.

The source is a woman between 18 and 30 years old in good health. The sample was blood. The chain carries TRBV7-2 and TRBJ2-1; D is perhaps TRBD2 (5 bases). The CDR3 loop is CASSPKTTRSYNEQFF. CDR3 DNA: TGTGCCAGCAGCCCGAAGACTACCCGCTCCTACAATGAGCAGTTCTTC.